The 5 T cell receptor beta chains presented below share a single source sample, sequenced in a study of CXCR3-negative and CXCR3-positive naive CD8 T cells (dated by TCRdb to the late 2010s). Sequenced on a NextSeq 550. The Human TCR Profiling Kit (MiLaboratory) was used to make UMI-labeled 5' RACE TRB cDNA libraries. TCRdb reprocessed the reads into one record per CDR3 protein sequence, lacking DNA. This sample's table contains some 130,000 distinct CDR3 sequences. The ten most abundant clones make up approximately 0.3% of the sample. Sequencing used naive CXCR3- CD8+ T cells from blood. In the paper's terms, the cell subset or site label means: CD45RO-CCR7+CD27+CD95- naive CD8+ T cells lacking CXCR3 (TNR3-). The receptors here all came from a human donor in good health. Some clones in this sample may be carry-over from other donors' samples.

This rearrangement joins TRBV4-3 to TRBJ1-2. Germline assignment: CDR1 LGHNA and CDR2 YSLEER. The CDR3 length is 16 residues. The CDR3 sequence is CASSQDVGRHNYGYTF.

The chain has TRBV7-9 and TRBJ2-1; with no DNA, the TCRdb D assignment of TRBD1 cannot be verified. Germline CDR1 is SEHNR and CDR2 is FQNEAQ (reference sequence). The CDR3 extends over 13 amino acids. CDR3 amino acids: CASSPTWTPEQFF.

The CDR3 sequence: CASSLAQGEETQYF. The chain combines TRBV7-9 with TRBJ2-5; the TCRdb D gene call, TRBD1, has no DNA to confirm it. This CDR3 is built from 14 residues. Germline V gene data show CDR1 as SEHNR and CDR2 as FQNEAQ (reference sequence).

This CDR3 reads CASSFSDEYNEQFF. This chain joins TRBV6-5 and TRBJ2-1. This CDR3 is 14 amino acids long. CDR1 MNHEY and CDR2 SVGAGI come from the germline V gene.

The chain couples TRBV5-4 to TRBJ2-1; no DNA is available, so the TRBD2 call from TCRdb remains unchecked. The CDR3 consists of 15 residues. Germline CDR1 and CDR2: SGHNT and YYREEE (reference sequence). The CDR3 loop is CASRRSGGSYNEQFF.